Below, 8 T cell receptor beta chains from the same sample are listed, as sequenced in a study of CD4 T cells in relation to SARS-CoV-2 and coronaviruses. Their antigen targets remain unknown. The unexposed donors gave CD4+ T cells in about 2010-2019, prior to COVID-19. After about ten days of culture, CD4+ T cells were isolated. The assay was immunoSEQ multiplex PCR, and TCRdb's table has in-frame clones only and misses some. Here the sample spans about 17,000 clones, over 80% being singletons. The sequenced material came from CD4+ T cells from PBMCs, cultured in vitro. These receptors came from a human donor in good health.

In DNA, the CDR3 is TGTGCCAGCAGCCTGGTGGGGGCCACCCAAGAGACCCAGTACTTC. It is translated as CASSLVGATQETQYF. This chain links TRBV7-2 with TRBJ2-5; D might be TRBD1 (6 bases). The germline V and J ends were trimmed by 5 bases and 1 base, with 14 bases remaining between them. The CDR3 runs 15 residues. CDR1 SGHTA and CDR2 FQGNSA come from the germline V gene.

This clone has just one count. The sample has other DNA sequences that encode this CDR3 too. The genes are TRBV19 and TRBJ1-2; 7 bases match TRBD1. The CDR3 has 15 amino acids. Germline trimming cut 5 bases from V and 7 bases from J; bases unmatched to any gene: 13. Germline V gene lookup returns CDR1 LNHDA and CDR2 SQIVND (reference sequence). The CDR3 sequence is CASSPAGGAGAGYTF. Written as DNA, the CDR3 is TGTGCCAGTAGTCCAGCAGGGGGGGCGGGGGCTGGCTACACCTTC.

This rearrangement joins TRBV16 to TRBJ2-1, with 8 bases fitting TRBD2. With V trimmed by 0 bases and J by 4 bases, 2 bases remained unmatched. The CDR3 extends over 15 amino acids. The germline V gene encodes CDR1 KGHSY and CDR2 FQNENV. The CDR3 DNA sequence: TGTGCCAGCAGCCAATCTAGCGGGAAATACAATGAGCAGTTCTTC. This translates into CASSQSSGKYNEQFF.

This clone was seen once. This chain links TRBV3-1 (or the pseudogene TRBV3-2) with TRBJ2-5, with TRBD1 matching 7 bases. CDR3 size: 15 residues. The V gene end was trimmed by 0 bases and the J gene end by 4 bases; junction bases not matched to a gene: 5. Germline V CDR1 and CDR2: LGHDT, YNNKEL (reference sequence). CDR3 DNA: TGTGCCAGCAGCCAAGATGAAGGGGGCGGAGAGACCCAGTACTTC. Translation: CASSQDEGGGETQYF.

The chain's CDR3 is CASSYSRLSLQHF. DNA for the CDR3: TGTGCCAGCAGTTACTCCAGGCTAAGCCTCCAGCATTTT. V and J are TRBV6-5 and TRBJ1-5, with no clear D. V was cut by 0 bases and J by 12 bases, with 12 bases left in between. Germline V gives CDR1 MNHEY, CDR2 SVGAGI. The CDR3 totals 13 residues.

This clone was picked up one time. The chain recombines TRBV3-1 (or the pseudogene TRBV3-2) with TRBJ2-7, with TRBD2 matching over 7 bases. CDR1 and CDR2 (germline): LGHDT, YNNKEL (reference sequence). The ends lost 4 bases at V and 9 bases at J; junction bases unmatched: 12. This CDR3 is built from 14 residues. The CDR3 spells CASSRSAGAAGQYF. The CDR3 nucleotides read TGTGCCAGCAGCCGAAGTGCGGGAGCGGCGGGGCAGTACTTC.

The chain links TRBV19 to TRBJ1-6; maybe TRBD1 (6 bases). Trimming shortened V by 8 bases and J by 0 bases, and 23 bases separated the two germline ends. CDR1 LNHDA and CDR2 SQIVND come from the germline V gene (reference sequence). The CDR3 covers 19 residues. This CDR3 is CASRWGGQTTSSYNSPLHF. The CDR3 nucleotides read TGTGCCAGTCGTTGGGGGGGGCAGACGACGAGCTCCTATAATTCACCCCTCCACTTT.

The chain combines TRBV2 with TRBJ2-7; the D is unclear. V was cut by 4 bases and J by 3 bases, with 10 bases left in between. Germline CDR1 reads SNHLY; CDR2 reads FYNNEI. This CDR3 has 13 amino acids. The CDR3 DNA reads TGTGCCAGCAGTGTTTCAAGAAGCTACGAGCAGTACTTC. Its protein product is CASSVSRSYEQYF. The variable domain in full, with the rest retrieved from reference TRBV2 and TRBJ2-7, is EPEVTQTPSHQVTQMGQEVILRCVPISNHLYFYWYRQILGQKVEFLVSFYNNEISEKSEIFDDQFSVERPDGSNFTLKIRSTKLEDSAMYFCASSVSRSYEQYFGPGTRLTVT.